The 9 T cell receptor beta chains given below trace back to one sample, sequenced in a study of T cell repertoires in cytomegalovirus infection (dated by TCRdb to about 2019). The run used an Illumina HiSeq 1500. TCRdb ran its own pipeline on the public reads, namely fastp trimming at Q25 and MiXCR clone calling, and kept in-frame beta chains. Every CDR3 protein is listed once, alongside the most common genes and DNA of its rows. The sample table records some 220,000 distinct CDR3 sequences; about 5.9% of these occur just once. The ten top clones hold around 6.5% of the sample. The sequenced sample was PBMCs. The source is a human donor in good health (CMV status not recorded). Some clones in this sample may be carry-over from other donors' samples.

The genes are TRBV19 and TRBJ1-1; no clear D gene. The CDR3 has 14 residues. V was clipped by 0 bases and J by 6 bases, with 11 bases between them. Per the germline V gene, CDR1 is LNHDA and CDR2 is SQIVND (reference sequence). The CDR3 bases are TGTGCCAGTAGTATAGATGGCAGAGCCCCTGAAGCTTTCTTT. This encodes CASSIDGRAPEAFF.

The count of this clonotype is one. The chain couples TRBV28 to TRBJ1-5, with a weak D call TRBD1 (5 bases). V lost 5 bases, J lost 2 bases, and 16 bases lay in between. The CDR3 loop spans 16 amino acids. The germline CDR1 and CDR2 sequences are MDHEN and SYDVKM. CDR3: CASSPGTPGRNQPQHF. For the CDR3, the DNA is TGTGCCAGCAGTCCCGGGACTCCGGGGCGCAATCAGCCCCAGCATTTT.

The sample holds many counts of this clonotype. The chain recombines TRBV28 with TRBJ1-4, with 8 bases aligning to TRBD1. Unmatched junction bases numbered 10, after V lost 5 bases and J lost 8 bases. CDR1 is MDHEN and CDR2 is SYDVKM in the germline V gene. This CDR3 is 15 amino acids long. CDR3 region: CASSLPGQGREKLFF. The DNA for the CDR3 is TGTGCCAGCAGTCTCCCAGGACAGGGTCGAGAAAAACTGTTTTTT.

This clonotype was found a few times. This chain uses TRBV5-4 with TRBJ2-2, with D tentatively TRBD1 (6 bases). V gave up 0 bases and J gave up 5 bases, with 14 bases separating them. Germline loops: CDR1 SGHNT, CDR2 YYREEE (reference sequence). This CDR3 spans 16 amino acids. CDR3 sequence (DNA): TGTGCCAGCAGCTTGGCCGCACAGGGCGGGACCGGGGAGCTGTTTTTT. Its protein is CASSLAAQGGTGELFF.

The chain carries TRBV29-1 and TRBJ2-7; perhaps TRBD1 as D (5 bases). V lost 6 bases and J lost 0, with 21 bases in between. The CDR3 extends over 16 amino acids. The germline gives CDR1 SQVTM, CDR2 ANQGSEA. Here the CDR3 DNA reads TGCAGCGTCTTACCCCTGGACACCAGATCCTCCTACGAGCAGTACTTC. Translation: CSVLPLDTRSSYEQYF.

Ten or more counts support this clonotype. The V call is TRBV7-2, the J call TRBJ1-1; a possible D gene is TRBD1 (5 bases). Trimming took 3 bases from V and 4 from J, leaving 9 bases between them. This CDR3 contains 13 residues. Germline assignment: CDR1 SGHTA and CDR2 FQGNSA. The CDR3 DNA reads TGTGCCAGCAGCTTCCCGGGGGGCACTGAAGCTTTCTTT. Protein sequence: CASSFPGGTEAFF.

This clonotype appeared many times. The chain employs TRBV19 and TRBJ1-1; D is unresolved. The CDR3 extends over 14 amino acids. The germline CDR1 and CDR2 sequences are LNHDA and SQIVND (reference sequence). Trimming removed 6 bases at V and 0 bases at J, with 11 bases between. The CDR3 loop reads CASSTRGLNTEAFF. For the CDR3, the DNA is TGTGCCAGTAGCACCCGAGGGTTGAACACTGAAGCTTTCTTT.

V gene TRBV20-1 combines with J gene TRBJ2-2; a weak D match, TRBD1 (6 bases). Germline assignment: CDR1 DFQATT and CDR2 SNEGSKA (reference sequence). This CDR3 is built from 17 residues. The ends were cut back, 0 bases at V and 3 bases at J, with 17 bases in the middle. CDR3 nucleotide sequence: TGCAGTGCTAGAGAGCCAACAGGGAGTTGGGACACCGGGGAGCTGTTTTTT. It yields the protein CSAREPTGSWDTGELFF.

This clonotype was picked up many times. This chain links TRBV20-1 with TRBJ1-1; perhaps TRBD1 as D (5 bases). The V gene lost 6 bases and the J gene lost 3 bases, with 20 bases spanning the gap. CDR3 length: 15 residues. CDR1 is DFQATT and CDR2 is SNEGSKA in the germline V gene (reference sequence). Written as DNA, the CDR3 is TGCAGTGCCCCAGGAGACCTCGTGGGGGACACTGAAGCTTTCTTT. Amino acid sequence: CSAPGDLVGDTEAFF.